Listed here are 14 T cell receptor beta chains from one sample, sequenced in a study of beta chain features in type 1 diabetes. Of the isolated RNA, all was reverse transcribed, and so the sequenced material was expressed TCRB transcripts. Assay used: immunoSEQ multiplex PCR; TCRdb lists only in-frame clones, some missing. The repertoire holds about 150,000 clones, with over 8.5% as singletons. Material for sequencing was central memory CD4+ T cells from blood. All receptors derive from a man younger than 30 in good health.

Only a few counts were recorded for this clone. The chain employs TRBV9 and TRBJ2-7, with D possibly matching TRBD1 (5 bases). Germline loops: CDR1 SGDLS, CDR2 YYNGEE. This CDR3 spans 14 amino acids. V was cut by 2 bases and J by 4 bases, with 13 bases left in between. The CDR3 coding sequence is TGTGCCAGCAGCGTTCGCAGGGATACTTACGAGCAGTACTTC. It is translated as CASSVRRDTYEQYF.

This CDR3 is CSVDRNSGEQFF. The CDR3 DNA reads TGCAGCGTTGATAGGAATTCCGGTGAGCAGTTCTTC. V gene TRBV29-1 combines with J gene TRBJ2-1; D is uncertain. The CDR3 length is 12 residues. The V end was cut by 3 bases, the J end by 9 bases, with 12 bases between. Germline V gives CDR1 SQVTM, CDR2 ANQGSEA.

This clone was counted a few times. The chain employs TRBV14 and TRBJ1-6, with 8 bases identical to TRBD1. This CDR3 spans 16 amino acids. The V segment lost 3 bases and the J segment 6 bases; nucleotides outside the gene matches: 7. The germline CDR1 and CDR2 sequences are SGHDN and FVKESK. CDR3 coding DNA: TGTGCCAGCAGCCATCGGTTACAGGGGGGTAATTCACCCCTCCACTTT. This sequence encodes CASSHRLQGGNSPLHF.

This clone was seen ten or more times. The CDR3 region has the DNA TGTGCCAGCAGCTTGTACTCTCAGGGCTACACCTTC. Its protein product is CASSLYSQGYTF. The genes are TRBV11-2 and TRBJ1-2; D not certain. Trimming removed 3 bases at V and 8 bases at J, with 10 bases between. This CDR3 is 12 amino acids long. The germline V gene encodes CDR1 SGHAT and CDR2 FQNNGV.

This clone appeared many times. This rearrangement joins TRBV4-3 to TRBJ2-5; 7 bases fit TRBD2. CDR1 is LGHNA and CDR2 is YSLEER in the germline V gene. This CDR3 is 15 amino acids long. After removal of 0 bases from V and 4 bases from J, the junction contained 5 bases not matched to a gene. The CDR3 DNA sequence: TGCGCCAGCAGCCAAGATTCCGCTAGCGGAGAGACCCAGTACTTC. This translates into CASSQDSASGETQYF.

This clone has a handful of counts. The genes are TRBV30 and TRBJ1-5; D might be TRBD1 (6 bases). Germline V CDR1 and CDR2: GTSNPN, SVGIG (reference sequence). The V end was cut by 0 bases, the J end by 5 bases, with 8 bases between. The CDR3 covers 13 residues. Here the CDR3 DNA reads TGTGCCTGGAGTGTACGACAGGATCAGCCCCAGCATTTT. Translated: CAWSVRQDQPQHF.

This clone turned up a few times. J is TRBJ2-7 and V is TRBV7-2; TRBD2 agrees at 11 bases. The CDR3 consists of 14 residues. J was trimmed by 3 bases and V by 3 bases; bases with no gene match: 1. Germline V gives CDR1 SGHTA, CDR2 FQGNSA. This CDR3 is CASSFGTSGYEQYF. DNA of the CDR3: TGTGCCAGCAGCTTCGGGACTAGCGGCTACGAGCAGTACTTC.

This chain links TRBV11-2 with TRBJ1-6; D unclear. The CDR3 has 14 amino acids. Trimming took off 2 bases at V and 7 bases at J, with 9 bases between the two ends. The V gene's germline CDR1 is SGHAT and CDR2 FQNNGV. CDR3 amino acids: CASSLLSTNSPLHF. The CDR3 bases are TGTGCCAGCAGCTTACTGAGTACCAATTCACCCCTCCACTTT.

This rearrangement joins TRBV18 to TRBJ2-7, with D tentatively TRBD1 (6 bases). The ends were cut back, 2 bases at V and 3 bases at J, with 8 bases in the middle. The CDR3 length is 13 residues. Germline CDR1 and CDR2: KGHSH and LQKENI. CDR3 nucleotides: TGTGCCAGCTCACCAGGGGGCCGCTACGAGCAGTACTTC. The encoded protein is CASSPGGRYEQYF.

The V and J genes are TRBV12-5 and TRBJ1-1, with 9 bases lining up with TRBD1. Per germline, CDR1 LGHNT and CDR2 FRNRAP. With 7 bases clipped from V and 1 base from J, the junction kept 4 bases outside the gene matches. The CDR3 has 14 residues. The CDR3 protein is CASASQGANTEAFF. The CDR3 nucleotides are TGTGCTAGTGCCTCACAGGGGGCGAACACTGAAGCTTTCTTT.

V gene TRBV9 combines with J gene TRBJ2-3, with TRBD2 matching 8 bases. The CDR3 has 14 residues. Germline loops: CDR1 SGDLS, CDR2 YYNGEE. The V and J ends lost 1 base and 5 bases, in that order; junction bases with no gene match: 3. CDR3 sequence: CASSVTSGKDTQYF. As DNA, the CDR3 is TGTGCCAGCAGCGTAACTAGCGGTAAAGATACGCAGTATTTT.

This clone was observed a few times. The V call is TRBV30, the J call TRBJ1-5; 7 bases agree with TRBD1. CDR1 and CDR2 from the germline V gene are GTSNPN and SVGIG (reference sequence). The CDR3 loop spans 14 amino acids. Trimming cost V 4 bases and J 1 base; bases outside gene matches: 4. CDR3 nucleotide sequence: TGTGCCTGGACAGGGGGTGGGAGCAATCAGCCCCAGCATTTT. Its translation is CAWTGGGSNQPQHF. Drawing the rest from reference TRBV30 and TRBJ1-5, the complete variable domain is SQTIHQWPATLVQPVGSPLSLECTVEGTSNPNLYWYRQAAGRGLQLLFYSVGIGQISSEVPQNLSASRPQDRQFILSSKKLLLSDSGFYLCAWTGGGSNQPQHFGDGTRLSIL.

The chain has TRBV11-2 and TRBJ2-7; TRBD1 matches at 7 bases. This CDR3 has 16 amino acids. V trimming: 4 bases; J trimming: 3 bases; junction bases outside the gene matches: 12. Germline V gives CDR1 SGHAT, CDR2 FQNNGV. The CDR3 loop is CASSSRDSGAIYEQYF. CDR3 bases: TGTGCCAGCAGCTCCAGGGACAGCGGCGCGATCTACGAGCAGTACTTC. The entire variable domain, with the rest obtained from reference TRBV11-2 and TRBJ2-7, is as follows: EAGVAQSPRYKIIEKRQSVAFWCNPISGHATLYWYQQILGQGPKLLIQFQNNGVVDDSQLPKDRFSAERLKGVDSTLKIQPAKLEDSAVYLCASSSRDSGAIYEQYFGPGTRLTVT.

This clone has ten or more counts. The chain carries TRBV30 and TRBJ1-1, with 8 bases identical to TRBD1. The CDR3 covers 15 residues. The V gene's germline CDR1 is GTSNPN and CDR2 SVGIG (reference sequence). V dropped 1 base and J dropped 4; count of bases not matched to a gene: 8. The CDR3 DNA sequence: TGTGCCTGGAGTGCGACTCCGGGACAGGCCACTGAAGCTTTCTTT. Protein: CAWSATPGQATEAFF.